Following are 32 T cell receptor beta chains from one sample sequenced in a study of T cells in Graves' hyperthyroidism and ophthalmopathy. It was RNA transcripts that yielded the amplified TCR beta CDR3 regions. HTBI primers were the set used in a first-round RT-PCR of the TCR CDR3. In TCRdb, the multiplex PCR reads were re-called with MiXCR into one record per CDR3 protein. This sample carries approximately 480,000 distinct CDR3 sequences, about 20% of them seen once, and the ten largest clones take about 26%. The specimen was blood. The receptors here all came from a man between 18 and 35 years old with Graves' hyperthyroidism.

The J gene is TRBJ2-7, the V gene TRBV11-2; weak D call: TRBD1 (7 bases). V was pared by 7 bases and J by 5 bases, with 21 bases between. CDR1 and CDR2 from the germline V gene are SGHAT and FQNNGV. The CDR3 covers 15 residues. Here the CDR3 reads CASTEAPGGFHEQYF. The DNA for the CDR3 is TGTGCCAGCACTGAGGCGCCAGGGGGGTTTCACGAGCAGTACTTC.

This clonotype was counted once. CDR3 sequence: CSASYGQETQYF. The CDR3 bases are TGCAGTGCTAGTTACGGCCAAGAGACCCAGTACTTC. The rearrangement uses TRBV20-1 and TRBJ2-5; no reliable D call. CDR1 is DFQATT and CDR2 is SNEGSKA in the germline V gene (reference sequence). This CDR3 region has 12 residues. V shed 3 bases and J shed 1 base, with 6 bases lying between them.

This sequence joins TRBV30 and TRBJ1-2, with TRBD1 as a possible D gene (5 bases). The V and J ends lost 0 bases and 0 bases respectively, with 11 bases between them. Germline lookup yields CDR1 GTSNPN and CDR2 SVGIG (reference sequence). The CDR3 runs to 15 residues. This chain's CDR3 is CAWSVQAGANYGYTF. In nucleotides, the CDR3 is TGTGCCTGGAGTGTACAGGCGGGGGCTAACTATGGCTACACCTTC. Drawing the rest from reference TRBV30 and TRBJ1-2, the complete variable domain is SQTIHQWPATLVQPVGSPLSLECTVEGTSNPNLYWYRQAAGRGLQLLFYSVGIGQISSEVPQNLSASRPQDRQFILSSKKLLLSDSGFYLCAWSVQAGANYGYTFGSGTRLTVV.

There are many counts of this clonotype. DNA of the CDR3: TGTGCCAGCAGTGAACAGAGGGGTGCTAACTATGGCTACACCTTC. Protein product: CASSEQRGANYGYTF. The rearrangement links TRBV25-1 to TRBJ1-2, with D perhaps matching TRBD1 (5 bases). CDR3 size: 15 residues. Between the trimmed V and J ends, which lost 2 bases and 0 bases, there was a span of 10 bases. CDR1 and CDR2 from the germline V gene are MGHDK and SYGVNS.

CDR3 protein: CASSAYVGTGNQETQYF. CDR3 sequence (DNA): TGTGCCAGCAGTGCATACGTGGGGACAGGAAACCAAGAGACCCAGTACTTC. The chain has TRBV28 and TRBJ2-5, with 8 bases that match TRBD1. Unmatched junction bases numbered 11, after V lost 5 bases and J lost 0 bases. Germline-derived CDR1 and CDR2 are MDHEN and SYDVKM. The CDR3 runs to 17 residues.

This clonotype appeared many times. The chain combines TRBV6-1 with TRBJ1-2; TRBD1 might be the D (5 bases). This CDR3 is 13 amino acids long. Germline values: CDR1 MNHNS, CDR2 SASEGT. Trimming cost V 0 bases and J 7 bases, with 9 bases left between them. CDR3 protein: CASSEARGTGYTF. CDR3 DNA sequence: TGTGCCAGCAGTGAAGCGCGTGGGACTGGCTACACCTTC.

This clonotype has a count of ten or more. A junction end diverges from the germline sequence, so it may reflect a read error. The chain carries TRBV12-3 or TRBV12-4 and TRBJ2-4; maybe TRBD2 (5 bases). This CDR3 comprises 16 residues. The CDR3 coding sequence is TGTGCCAGCAGTTTCGGGCCAGGTCTAGCCAAAAACATTAAGTACTTC. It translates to CASSFGPGLAKNIKYF.

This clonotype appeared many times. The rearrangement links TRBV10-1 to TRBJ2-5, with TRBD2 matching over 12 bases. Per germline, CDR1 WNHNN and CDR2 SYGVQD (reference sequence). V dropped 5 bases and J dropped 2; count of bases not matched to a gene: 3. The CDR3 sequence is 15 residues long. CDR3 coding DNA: TGCGCCAGCAGTCGGACTAGCGGGGCGCAAGAGACCCAGTACTTC. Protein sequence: CASSRTSGAQETQYF.

CDR3 sequence: CASSYGQGAGQPQHF. The CDR3 bases are TGTGCCAGCTCGTATGGACAGGGTGCAGGTCAGCCCCAGCATTTT. The rearrangement links TRBV18 to TRBJ1-5, with 8 positions matching TRBD1. The V and J ends lost 6 bases and 6 bases, in that order; junction bases with no gene match: 10. CDR3 size: 15 residues. Germline CDR1 is KGHSH and CDR2 is LQKENI. Full variable domain (missing parts from reference TRBV18 and TRBJ1-5): NAGVMQNPRHLVRRRGQEARLRCSPMKGHSHVYWYRQLPEEGLKFMVYLQKENIIDESGMPKERFSAEFPKEGPSILRIQQVVRGDSAAYFCASSYGQGAGQPQHFGDGTRLSIL.

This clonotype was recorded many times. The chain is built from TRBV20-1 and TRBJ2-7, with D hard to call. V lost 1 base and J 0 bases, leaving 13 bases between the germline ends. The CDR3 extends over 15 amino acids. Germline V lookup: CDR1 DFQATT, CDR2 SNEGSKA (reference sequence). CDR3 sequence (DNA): TGCAGTGCTAGAGCGGGCACAGAACCCTCCTACGAGCAGTACTTC. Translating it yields CSARAGTEPSYEQYF.

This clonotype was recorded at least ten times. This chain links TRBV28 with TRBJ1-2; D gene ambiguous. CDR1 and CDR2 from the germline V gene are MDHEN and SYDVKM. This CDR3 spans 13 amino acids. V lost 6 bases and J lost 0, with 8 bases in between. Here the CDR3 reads CASSDYTNYGYTF. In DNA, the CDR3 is TGTGCCAGCAGCGACTACACTAACTATGGCTACACCTTC.

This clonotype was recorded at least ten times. The CDR3 DNA is TGTGCCAGCTCATCAACAGGACTAAACATTCAGTACTTC. Residues: CASSSTGLNIQYF. The chain is built from TRBV18 and TRBJ2-4; D assignment may be TRBD1 or TRBD2 (5 bases each). Trimming removed 5 bases from V and 6 bases from J, with 11 bases in between. The CDR3 covers 13 residues. Germline V lookup: CDR1 KGHSH, CDR2 LQKENI.

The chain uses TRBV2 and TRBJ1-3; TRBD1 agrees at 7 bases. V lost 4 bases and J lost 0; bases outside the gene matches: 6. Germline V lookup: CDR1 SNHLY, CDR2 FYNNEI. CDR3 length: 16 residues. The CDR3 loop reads CASSGDRSTSGNTIYF. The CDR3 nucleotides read TGTGCCAGCAGTGGGGACAGATCTACCTCTGGAAACACCATATATTTT.

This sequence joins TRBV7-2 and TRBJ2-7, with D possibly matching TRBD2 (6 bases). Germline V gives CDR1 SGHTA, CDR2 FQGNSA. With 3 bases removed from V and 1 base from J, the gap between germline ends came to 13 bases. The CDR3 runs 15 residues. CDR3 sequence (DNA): TGTGCCAGCAGCTTCTCCGGGACTCTATCCTACGAGCAGTACTTC. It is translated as CASSFSGTLSYEQYF.

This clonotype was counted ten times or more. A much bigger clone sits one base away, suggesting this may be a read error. The CDR3 spells CSAREPNTEAFF. The DNA of the CDR3 is TGCAGTGCTAGAGAACCGAACACTGAAGCTTTCTTT. The chain combines TRBV20-1 with TRBJ1-1; D uncertain. CDR3 length: 12 amino acids. The germline gives CDR1 DFQATT, CDR2 SNEGSKA (reference sequence). V shed 0 bases and J shed 1 base, with 3 bases lying between them.

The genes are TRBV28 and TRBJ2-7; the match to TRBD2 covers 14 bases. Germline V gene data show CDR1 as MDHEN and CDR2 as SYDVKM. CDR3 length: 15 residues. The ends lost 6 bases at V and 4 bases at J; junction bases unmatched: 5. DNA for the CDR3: TGTGCCAGCAGCCTGGGACTAGCGGGAGAGTACGAGCAGTACTTC. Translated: CASSLGLAGEYEQYF.

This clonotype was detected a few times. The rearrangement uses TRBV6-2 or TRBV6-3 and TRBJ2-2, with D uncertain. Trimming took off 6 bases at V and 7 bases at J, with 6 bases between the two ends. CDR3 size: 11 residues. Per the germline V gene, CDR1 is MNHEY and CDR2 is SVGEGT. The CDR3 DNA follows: TGTGCCAGCAGAGAGGACGGGGAGCTGTTTTTT. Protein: CASREDGELFF.

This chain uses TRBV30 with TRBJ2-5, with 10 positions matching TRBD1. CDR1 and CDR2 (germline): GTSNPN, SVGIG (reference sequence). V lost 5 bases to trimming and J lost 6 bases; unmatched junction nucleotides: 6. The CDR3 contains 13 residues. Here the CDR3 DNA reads TGTGCCTGGGGACAGGGGGTCACGAAGACCCAGTACTTC. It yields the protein CAWGQGVTKTQYF.

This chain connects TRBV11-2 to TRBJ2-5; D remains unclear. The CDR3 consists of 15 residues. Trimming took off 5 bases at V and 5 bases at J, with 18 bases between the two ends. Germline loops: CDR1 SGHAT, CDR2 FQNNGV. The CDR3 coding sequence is TGTGCCAGCAGCCCCCGACGAGCTACCCGGGAGACCCAGTACTTC. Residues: CASSPRRATRETQYF.

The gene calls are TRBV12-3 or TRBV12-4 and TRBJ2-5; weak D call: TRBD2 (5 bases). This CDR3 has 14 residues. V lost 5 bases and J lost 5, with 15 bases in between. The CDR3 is CASSLSREGETQYF. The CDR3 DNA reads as TGTGCCAGCAGTCTCAGTCGGGAAGGCGAGACCCAGTACTTC.

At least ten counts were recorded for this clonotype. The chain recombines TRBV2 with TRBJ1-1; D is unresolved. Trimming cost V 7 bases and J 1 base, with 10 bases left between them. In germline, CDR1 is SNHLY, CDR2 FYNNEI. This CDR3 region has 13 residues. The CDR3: CASTRFENTEAFF. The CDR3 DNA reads TGTGCCAGCACGCGGTTCGAGAACACTGAAGCTTTCTTT.

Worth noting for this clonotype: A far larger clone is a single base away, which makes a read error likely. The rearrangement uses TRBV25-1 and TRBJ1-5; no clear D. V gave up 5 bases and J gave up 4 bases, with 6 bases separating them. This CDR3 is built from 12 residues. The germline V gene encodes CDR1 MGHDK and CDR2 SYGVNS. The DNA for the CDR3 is TGTGCCAGCAGTTATGGGAATCAGCCCCAGCATTTT. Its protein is CASSYGNQPQHF.

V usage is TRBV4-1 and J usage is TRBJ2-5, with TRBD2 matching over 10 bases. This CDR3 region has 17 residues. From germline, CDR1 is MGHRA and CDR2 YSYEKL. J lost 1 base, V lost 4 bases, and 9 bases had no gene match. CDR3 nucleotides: TGCGCCAGCAGCCGGGACTATAGCGGGGGGACCCAAGAGACCCAGTACTTC. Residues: CASSRDYSGGTQETQYF.

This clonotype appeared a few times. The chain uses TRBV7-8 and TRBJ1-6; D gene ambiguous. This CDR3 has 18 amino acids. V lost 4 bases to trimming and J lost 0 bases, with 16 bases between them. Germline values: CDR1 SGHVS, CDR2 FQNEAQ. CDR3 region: CASSSTLRQSSYNSPLHF. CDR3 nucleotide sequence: TGTGCCAGCAGCTCGACGCTTAGGCAGAGCTCCTATAATTCACCCCTCCACTTT.

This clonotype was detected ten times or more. The CDR3 DNA is TGTGCCACCAGCAGGCGACAGGGAGTCTATGGCTACACCTTC. Translating gives CATSRRQGVYGYTF. The V and J genes are TRBV15 and TRBJ1-2, with 7 nucleotides matching TRBD1. CDR3 size: 14 residues. CDR1 is LNHNV, CDR2 YYDKDF, per germline (reference sequence). The V gene end was trimmed by 3 bases and the J gene end by 4 bases; junction bases not matched to a gene: 5.

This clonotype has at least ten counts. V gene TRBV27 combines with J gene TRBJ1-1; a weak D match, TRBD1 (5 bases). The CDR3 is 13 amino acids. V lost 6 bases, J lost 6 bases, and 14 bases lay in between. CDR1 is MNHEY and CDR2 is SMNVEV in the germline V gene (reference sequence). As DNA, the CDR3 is TGTGCCAGCAGCCCGGGGACCGTTTCTGAAGCTTTCTTT. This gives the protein CASSPGTVSEAFF.

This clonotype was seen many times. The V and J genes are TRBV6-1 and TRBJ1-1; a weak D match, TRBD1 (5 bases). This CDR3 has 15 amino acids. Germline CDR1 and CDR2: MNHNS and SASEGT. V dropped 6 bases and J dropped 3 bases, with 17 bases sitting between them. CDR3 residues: CASRPDTGLYTEAFF. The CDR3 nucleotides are TGTGCCAGCAGGCCGGACACTGGGCTTTACACTGAAGCTTTCTTT.

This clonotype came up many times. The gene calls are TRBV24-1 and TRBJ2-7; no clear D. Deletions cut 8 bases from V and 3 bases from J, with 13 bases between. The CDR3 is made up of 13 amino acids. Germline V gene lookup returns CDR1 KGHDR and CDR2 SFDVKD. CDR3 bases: TGTGCCACCATGGGCCCGCCAGACTACGAGCAGTACTTC. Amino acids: CATMGPPDYEQYF.

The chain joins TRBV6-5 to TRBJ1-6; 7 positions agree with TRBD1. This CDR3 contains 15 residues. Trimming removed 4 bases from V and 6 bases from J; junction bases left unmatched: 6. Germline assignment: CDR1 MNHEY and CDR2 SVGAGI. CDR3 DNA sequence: TGTGCCAGCAGTTTAGACAGGGTTGTTAATTCACCCCTCCACTTT. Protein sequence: CASSLDRVVNSPLHF.

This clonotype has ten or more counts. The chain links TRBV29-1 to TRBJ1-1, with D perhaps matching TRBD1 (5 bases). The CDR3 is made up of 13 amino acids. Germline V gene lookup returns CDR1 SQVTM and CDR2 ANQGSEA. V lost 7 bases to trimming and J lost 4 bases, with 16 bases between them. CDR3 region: CSARGGKGTEAFF. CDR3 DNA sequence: TGCAGCGCCCGGGGGGGGAAGGGCACTGAAGCTTTCTTT.

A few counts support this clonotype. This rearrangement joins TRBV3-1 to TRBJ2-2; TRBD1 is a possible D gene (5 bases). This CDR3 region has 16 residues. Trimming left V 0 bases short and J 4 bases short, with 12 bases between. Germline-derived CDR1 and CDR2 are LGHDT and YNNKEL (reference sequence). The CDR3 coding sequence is TGTGCCAGCAGCCAAGATTGGGGCGGAATCACCGGGGAGCTGTTTTTT. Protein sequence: CASSQDWGGITGELFF.

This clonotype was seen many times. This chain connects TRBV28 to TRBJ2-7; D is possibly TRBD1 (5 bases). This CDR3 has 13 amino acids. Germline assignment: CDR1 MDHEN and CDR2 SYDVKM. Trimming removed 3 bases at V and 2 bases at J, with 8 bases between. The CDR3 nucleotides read TGTGCCAGCAGTTTCGCACAGGCCTACGAGCAGTACTTC. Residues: CASSFAQAYEQYF.